Shown below are 2 T cell receptor beta chains from a single sample sequenced in a study of blood T cell repertoires in COVID-19. Profiling relied on immunoSEQ multiplex PCR, and the TCRdb table lists in-frame clones only, not all of them. The table records some 180,000 clones, 82% of them present only once. The sequencing sample was made of peripheral blood. These TCRs come from a woman aged 60 to 75 with COVID-19, enrolled during active disease.

J is TRBJ1-3 and V is TRBV19; tentatively, D is TRBD1 (6 bases). Per germline, CDR1 LNHDA and CDR2 SQIVND (reference sequence). The CDR3 covers 15 residues. Trimming pared 5 bases from V and 2 bases from J, leaving 13 bases between. The CDR3 sequence is CASSRSGGAGNTIYF. CDR3 in DNA: TGTGCCAGTAGTCGGTCGGGGGGCGCTGGAAACACCATATATTTT.

The rearrangement uses TRBV2 and TRBJ1-5; D not resolved. The germline gives CDR1 SNHLY, CDR2 FYNNEI. Trimming cost V 6 bases and J 6 bases, with 12 bases left between them. The CDR3 length is 13 residues. In DNA form, the CDR3 reads TGTGCCAGCAGGATATCGGGGAGTCAGCCCCAGCATTTT. It specifies CASRISGSQPQHF.